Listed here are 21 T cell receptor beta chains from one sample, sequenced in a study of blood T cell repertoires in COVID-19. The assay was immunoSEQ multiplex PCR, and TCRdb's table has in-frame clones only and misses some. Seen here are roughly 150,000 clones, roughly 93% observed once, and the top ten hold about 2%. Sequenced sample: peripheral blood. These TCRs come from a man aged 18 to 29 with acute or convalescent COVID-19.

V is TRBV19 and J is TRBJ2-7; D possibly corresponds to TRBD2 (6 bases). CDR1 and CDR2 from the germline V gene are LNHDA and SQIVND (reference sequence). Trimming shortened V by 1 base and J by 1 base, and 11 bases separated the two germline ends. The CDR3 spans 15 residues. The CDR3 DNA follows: TGTGCCAGTAGTATAGCCCAGGAGGGTTCCTACGAGCAGTACTTC. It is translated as CASSIAQEGSYEQYF.

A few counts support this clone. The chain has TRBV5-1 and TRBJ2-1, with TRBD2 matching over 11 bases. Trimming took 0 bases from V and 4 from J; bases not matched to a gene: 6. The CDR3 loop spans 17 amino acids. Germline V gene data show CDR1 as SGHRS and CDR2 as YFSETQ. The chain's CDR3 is CASSLDLTSGTYNEQFF. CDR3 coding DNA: TGCGCCAGCAGCTTGGACTTGACTAGCGGGACGTACAATGAGCAGTTCTTC.

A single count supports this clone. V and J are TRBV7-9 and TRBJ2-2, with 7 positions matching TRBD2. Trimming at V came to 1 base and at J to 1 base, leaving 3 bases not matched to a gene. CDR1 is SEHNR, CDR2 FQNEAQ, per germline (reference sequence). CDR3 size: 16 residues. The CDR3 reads CASSLGASGNTGELFF. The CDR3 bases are TGTGCCAGCAGCTTAGGGGCTAGCGGGAACACCGGGGAGCTGTTTTTT.

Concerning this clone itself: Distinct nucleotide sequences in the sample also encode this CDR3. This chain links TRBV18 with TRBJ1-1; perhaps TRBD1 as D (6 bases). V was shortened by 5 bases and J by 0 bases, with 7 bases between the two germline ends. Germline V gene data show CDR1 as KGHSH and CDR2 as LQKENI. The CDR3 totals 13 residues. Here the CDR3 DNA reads TGTGCCAGCTCAGGGGGCATGAACACTGAAGCTTTCTTT. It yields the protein CASSGGMNTEAFF.

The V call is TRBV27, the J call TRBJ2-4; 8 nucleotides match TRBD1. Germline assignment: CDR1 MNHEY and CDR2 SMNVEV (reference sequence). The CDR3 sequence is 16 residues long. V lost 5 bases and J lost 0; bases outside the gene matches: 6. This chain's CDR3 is CASSPGTGLAKNIQYF. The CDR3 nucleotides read TGTGCCAGCAGTCCCGGGACAGGTCTAGCCAAAAACATTCAGTACTTC.

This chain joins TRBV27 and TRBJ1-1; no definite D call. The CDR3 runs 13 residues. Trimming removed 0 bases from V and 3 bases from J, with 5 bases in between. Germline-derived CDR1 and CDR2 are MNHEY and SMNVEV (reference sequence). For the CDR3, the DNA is TGTGCCAGCAGTTTATCGCAGGACACTGAAGCTTTCTTT. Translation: CASSLSQDTEAFF.

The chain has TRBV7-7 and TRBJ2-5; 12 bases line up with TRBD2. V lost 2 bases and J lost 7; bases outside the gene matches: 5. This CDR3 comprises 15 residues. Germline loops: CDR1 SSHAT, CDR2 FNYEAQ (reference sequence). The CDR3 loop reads CASSLRLAGDGTQYF. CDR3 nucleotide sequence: TGTGCCAGCAGCTTACGACTAGCGGGAGACGGGACCCAGTACTTC.

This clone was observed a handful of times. Here the CDR3 DNA reads TGTGCCAGCAGCCAAGTTACCGGACTAGCGGGAGCTGACTACAATGAGCAGTTCTTC. Encoded protein: CASSQVTGLAGADYNEQFF. The V gene is TRBV3-1 (or the pseudogene TRBV3-2), the J gene TRBJ2-1; 13 nucleotides align to TRBD2. This CDR3 has 19 residues. V was pared by 1 base and J by 3 bases, with 9 bases of the junction left unmatched. Germline CDR1 reads LGHDT; CDR2 reads YNNKEL (reference sequence).

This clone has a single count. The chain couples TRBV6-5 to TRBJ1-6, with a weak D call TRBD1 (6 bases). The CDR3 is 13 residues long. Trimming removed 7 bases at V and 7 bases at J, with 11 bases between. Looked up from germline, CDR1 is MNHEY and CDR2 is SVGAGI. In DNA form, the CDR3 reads TGTGCCAGCAAGACAGGAACGAATTCACCCCTCCACTTT. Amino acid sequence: CASKTGTNSPLHF.

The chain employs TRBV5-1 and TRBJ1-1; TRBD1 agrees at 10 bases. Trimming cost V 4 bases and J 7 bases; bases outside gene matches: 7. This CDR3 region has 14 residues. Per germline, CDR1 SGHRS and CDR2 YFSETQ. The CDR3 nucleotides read TGCGCCAGCAGCATCGAGACAGGGGGCATTGAAGCTTTCTTT. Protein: CASSIETGGIEAFF. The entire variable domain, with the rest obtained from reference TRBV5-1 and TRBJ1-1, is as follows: KAGVTQTPRYLIKTRGQQVTLSCSPISGHRSVSWYQQTPGQGLQFLFEYFSETQRNKGNFPGRFSGRQFSNSRSEMNVSTLELGDSALYLCASSIETGGIEAFFGQGTRLTVV.

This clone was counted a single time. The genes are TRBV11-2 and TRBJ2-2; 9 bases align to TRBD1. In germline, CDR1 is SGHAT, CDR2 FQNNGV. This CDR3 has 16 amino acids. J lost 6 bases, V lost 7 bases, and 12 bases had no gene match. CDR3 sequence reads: CASTPGQGKSPGELFF. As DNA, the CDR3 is TGTGCCAGCACCCCGGGACAGGGTAAATCCCCCGGGGAGCTGTTTTTT.

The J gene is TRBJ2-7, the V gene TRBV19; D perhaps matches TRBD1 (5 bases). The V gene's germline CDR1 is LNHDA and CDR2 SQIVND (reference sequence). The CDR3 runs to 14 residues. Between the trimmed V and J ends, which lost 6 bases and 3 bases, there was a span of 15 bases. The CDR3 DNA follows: TGTGCCAGTAGCCCGTCAGAGGACAACTACGAGCAGTACTTC. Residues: CASSPSEDNYEQYF.

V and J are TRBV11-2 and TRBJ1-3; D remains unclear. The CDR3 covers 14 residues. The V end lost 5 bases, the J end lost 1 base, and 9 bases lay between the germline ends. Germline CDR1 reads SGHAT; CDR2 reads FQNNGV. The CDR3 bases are TGTGCCAGCAGCGCGGTCGTATCTGGAAACACCATATATTTT. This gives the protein CASSAVVSGNTIYF.

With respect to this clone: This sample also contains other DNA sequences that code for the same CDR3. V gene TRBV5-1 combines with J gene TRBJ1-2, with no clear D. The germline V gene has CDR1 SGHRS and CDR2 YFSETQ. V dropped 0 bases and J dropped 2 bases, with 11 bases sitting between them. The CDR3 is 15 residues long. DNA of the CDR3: TGCGCCAGCAGCTTGGTTCTAGGAGTCAACTATGGCTACACCTTC. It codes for CASSLVLGVNYGYTF.

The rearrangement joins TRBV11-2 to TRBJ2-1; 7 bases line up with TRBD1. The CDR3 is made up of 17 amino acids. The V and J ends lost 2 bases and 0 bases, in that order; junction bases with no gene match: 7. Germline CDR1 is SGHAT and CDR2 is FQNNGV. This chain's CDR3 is CASSLLGQVSSYNEQFF. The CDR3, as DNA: TGTGCCAGCAGCTTACTCGGACAGGTGAGCTCCTACAATGAGCAGTTCTTC.

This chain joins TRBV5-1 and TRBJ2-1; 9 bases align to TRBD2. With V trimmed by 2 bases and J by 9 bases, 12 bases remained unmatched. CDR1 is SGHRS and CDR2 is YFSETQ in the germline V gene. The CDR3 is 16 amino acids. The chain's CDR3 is CASSLRGGAEVIEQFF. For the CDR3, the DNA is TGCGCCAGCAGCTTACGCGGGGGGGCCGAGGTTATTGAGCAGTTCTTC.

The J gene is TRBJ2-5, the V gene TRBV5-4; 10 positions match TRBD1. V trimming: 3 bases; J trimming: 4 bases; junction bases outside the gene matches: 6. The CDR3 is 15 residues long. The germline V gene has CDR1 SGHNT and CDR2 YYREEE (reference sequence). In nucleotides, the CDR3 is TGTGCCAGCAGCTCCCGACAGGGGGCGGGAGAGACCCAGTACTTC. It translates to CASSSRQGAGETQYF.

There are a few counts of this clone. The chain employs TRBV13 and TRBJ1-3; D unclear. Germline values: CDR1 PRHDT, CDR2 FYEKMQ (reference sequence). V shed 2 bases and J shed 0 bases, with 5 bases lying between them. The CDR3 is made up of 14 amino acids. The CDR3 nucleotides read TGTGCCAGCAGCTTAACGAGCTCTGGAAACACCATATATTTT. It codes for CASSLTSSGNTIYF.

The CDR3 sequence: CASSIGQGSMDEQFF. The CDR3 nucleotides read TGCGCCAGCAGCATAGGACAGGGAAGTATGGATGAGCAGTTCTTC. The V gene is TRBV5-1, the J gene TRBJ2-1; 8 positions agree with TRBD1. This CDR3 contains 15 residues. The V gene end was trimmed by 4 bases and the J gene end by 8 bases; junction bases not matched to a gene: 11. Germline V CDR1 and CDR2: SGHRS, YFSETQ. Full variable domain (outside the CDR3, taken from reference TRBV5-1 and TRBJ2-1): KAGVTQTPRYLIKTRGQQVTLSCSPISGHRSVSWYQQTPGQGLQFLFEYFSETQRNKGNFPGRFSGRQFSNSRSEMNVSTLELGDSALYLCASSIGQGSMDEQFFGPGTRLTVL.

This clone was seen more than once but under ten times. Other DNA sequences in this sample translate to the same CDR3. CDR3 coding DNA: TGTGCCAGCAGCCAAGTAGGGGGGGATGGCTACACCTTC. It yields the protein CASSQVGGDGYTF. V and J are TRBV3-1 (or the pseudogene TRBV3-2) and TRBJ1-2, with a weak D call TRBD1 (6 bases). Germline CDR1 is LGHDT and CDR2 is YNNKEL (reference sequence). The CDR3 length is 13 residues. Trimming cost V 1 base and J 6 bases, with 9 bases left between them.

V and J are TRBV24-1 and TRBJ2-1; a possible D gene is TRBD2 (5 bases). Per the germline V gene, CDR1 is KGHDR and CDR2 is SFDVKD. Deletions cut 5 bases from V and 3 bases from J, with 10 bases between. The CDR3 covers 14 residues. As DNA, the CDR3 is TGTGCCACCAGTGCGAGCGGAGACTACAATGAGCAGTTCTTC. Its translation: CATSASGDYNEQFF.